These 9 T cell receptor beta chains came from one sample sequenced in a study of beta chain features in type 1 diabetes. Expressed TCRB transcripts got sequenced, as all isolated RNA was reverse transcribed. The assay was immunoSEQ multiplex PCR, and TCRdb's table has in-frame clones only and misses some. The table shows around 430,000 clones, with 30% occurring only once. Sequenced: naive CD4+ T cells from blood. The receptor set was obtained from a man aged 18 to 35 in good health.

This clone came up a few times. The V and J genes are TRBV5-1 and TRBJ2-5; 9 bases are shared with TRBD1. Per the germline V gene, CDR1 is SGHRS and CDR2 is YFSETQ. This CDR3 has 16 amino acids. Unmatched junction bases numbered 10, after V lost 3 bases and J lost 4 bases. The CDR3 nucleotides are TGCGCCAGCAGCTCATTACAGGGGGCTACTTCAGAGACCCAGTACTTC. Translation: CASSSLQGATSETQYF.

The chain joins TRBV18 to TRBJ2-7, with 10 bases aligning to TRBD1. CDR3 length: 14 residues. Germline V lookup: CDR1 KGHSH, CDR2 LQKENI. V was pared by 4 bases and J by 5 bases, with 5 bases of the junction left unmatched. CDR3 sequence reads: CASSRGTGDDEQYF. CDR3 bases: TGTGCCAGCTCACGTGGGACAGGGGACGACGAGCAGTACTTC.

The sample holds a few counts of this clone. This same CDR3 is encoded by further DNA sequences in the sample. The chain is built from TRBV5-1 and TRBJ2-7; no definite D call. The CDR3 sequence is 11 residues long. V lost 4 bases, J lost 7 bases, and 9 bases lay in between. Germline values: CDR1 SGHRS, CDR2 YFSETQ. CDR3 in DNA: TGCGCCAGCAGCCTCGGTCCTGAGCAGTACTTC. It translates to CASSLGPEQYF. The entire variable domain, with the rest obtained from reference TRBV5-1 and TRBJ2-7, is as follows: KAGVTQTPRYLIKTRGQQVTLSCSPISGHRSVSWYQQTPGQGLQFLFEYFSETQRNKGNFPGRFSGRQFSNSRSEMNVSTLELGDSALYLCASSLGPEQYFGPGTRLTVT.

This clone occurred a few times. The chain couples TRBV9 to TRBJ2-1; D ambiguous. Germline values: CDR1 SGDLS, CDR2 YYNGEE. Trimming took 0 bases from V and 4 from J, leaving 8 bases between them. This CDR3 spans 14 amino acids. The DNA for the CDR3 is TGTGCCAGCAGCGTAGCTATCCCGTACAATGAGCAGTTCTTC. Amino acid sequence: CASSVAIPYNEQFF.

This chain links TRBV7-9 with TRBJ1-4; D gene uncertain. The V end lost 2 bases, the J end lost 3 bases, and 7 bases lay between the germline ends. Germline V CDR1 and CDR2: SEHNR, FQNEAQ (reference sequence). The CDR3 extends over 14 amino acids. The CDR3: CASSLRRANEKLFF. CDR3 coding DNA: TGTGCCAGCAGCTTACGACGGGCTAATGAAAAACTGTTTTTT.

The table lists this clone with a few counts. The chain carries TRBV28 and TRBJ2-5; D gene unclear. Germline V gives CDR1 MDHEN, CDR2 SYDVKM. The CDR3 loop spans 13 amino acids. Trimming took 8 bases from V and 7 from J, leaving 17 bases between them. The CDR3, as DNA: TGTGCCAGCGAAGGCTACCGACCATCGACCCAGTACTTC. This codes for CASEGYRPSTQYF. The whole variable domain, remainder taken from reference TRBV28 and TRBJ2-5, is DVKVTQSSRYLVKRTGEKVFLECVQDMDHENMFWYRQDPGLGLRLIYFSYDVKMKEKGDIPEGYSVSREKKERFSLILESASTNQTSMYLCASEGYRPSTQYFGPGTRLLVL.

The rearrangement uses TRBV15 and TRBJ2-1; D call uncertain. Trimming pared 0 bases from V and 7 bases from J, leaving 10 bases between. The V gene's germline CDR1 is LNHNV and CDR2 YYDKDF (reference sequence). The CDR3 is 14 amino acids. The CDR3 DNA reads TGTGCCACCAGCAGAGATCTCTTAGTGAATGAGCAGTTCTTC. It translates to CATSRDLLVNEQFF. Based on the CDR3 plus reference TRBV15 and TRBJ2-1, the full variable domain is DAMVIQNPRYQVTQFGKPVTLSCSQTLNHNVMYWYQQKSSQAPKLLFHYYDKDFNNEADTPDNFQSRRPNTSFCFLDIRSPGLGDTAMYLCATSRDLLVNEQFFGPGTRLTVL.

This clone was detected only a few times. The V and J genes are TRBV30 and TRBJ2-3, with 13 bases aligning to TRBD2. V lost 4 bases and J lost 5; bases outside the gene matches: 9. Germline lookup yields CDR1 GTSNPN and CDR2 SVGIG (reference sequence). The CDR3 is 16 amino acids. The CDR3 here is CAWTKGLAGAGDTQYF. The DNA of the CDR3 is TGTGCCTGGACCAAAGGACTAGCGGGAGCTGGAGATACGCAGTATTTT.

The gene calls are TRBV5-1 and TRBJ2-1; D not resolved. Per germline, CDR1 SGHRS and CDR2 YFSETQ. The CDR3 contains 13 residues. V dropped 2 bases and J dropped 1 base, with 4 bases sitting between them. CDR3 sequence: CASSLQSYNEQFF. The CDR3 DNA is TGCGCCAGCAGCTTACAATCCTACAATGAGCAGTTCTTC.